This T cell receptor beta chain derives from a study of T cells after yellow fever vaccination. Study information: Fractions of low cell number were prepared using SMART-Seq v4 Ultra Low Input. General study points: On re-exposure, the response was weaker but peaked faster, at day 5 versus 15. There was a small share of clonotypes that showed up in both the CD4 and CD8 compartments.

UMIs and a universal primer site were added when TCR cDNA was made by 5'RACE template switching. TCRdb re-derived calls from the 5' RACE reads in MiXCR, one entry per CDR3 protein. The table shows around 610,000 distinct CDR3 sequences, with approximately 12% occurring only once. The CDR3 is made up of 17 amino acids. The V segment lost 6 bases and the J segment 2 bases; nucleotides outside the gene matches: 15. Germline CDR1 and CDR2: MDHEN and SYDVKM. This clonotype came up a few times. Its antigen is unknown. Sequences were derived from PBMCs, sampled on the day of the yellow fever booster vaccination. The origin of this receptor is a man younger than 45 who received the YFV17D yellow fever vaccine. The chain uses TRBV28 and TRBJ2-7, with 8 positions matching TRBD2. CDR3 region: CASRPGLGLYGPYEQYF. The DNA for the CDR3 is TGTGCCAGCAGGCCGGGACTAGGTCTGTATGGCCCCTACGAGCAGTACTTC.